One sample yielded the 32 T cell receptor beta chains listed below, sequenced in a study of T-cell reconstitution after alpha-beta-depleted transplantation in children. It was with unique molecular identifiers that the TCRbeta library was prepared. TCRdb re-called the PCR reads through MiXCR, storing one row per CDR3 protein. The sample lists about 500,000 distinct CDR3 sequences; approximately 10% were seen once. Sequences were derived from PBMCs, mostly from graft donor cells, sampled 180 days after TCRalphabeta/CD19-depleted stem cell transplant. The receptors originated from a female patient between 2 and 15 years old who had a stem cell transplant for aplastic anemia, so the T cells may come from the graft donor.

This clonotype was found a few times. Relative to the germline gene, one junction end is altered; a read error may explain this. The chain uses TRBV7-3 and TRBJ2-6; D possibly corresponds to TRBD1 (5 bases). Germline CDR1 is SGHTA and CDR2 is FQGTGA. The length of the CDR3 is 17 residues. CDR3: CASSPGPLNSGANGLTF. The DNA of the CDR3 is TGTGCCAGCAGCCCCGGACCGTTAAACTCTGGGGCCAACGGCCTGACTTTC. Full variable domain (outside the CDR3, taken from reference TRBV7-3 and TRBJ2-6): GAGVSQTPSNKVTEKGKYVELRCDPISGHTALYWYRQSLGQGPEFLIYFQGTGAADDSGLPNDRFFAVRPEGSVSTLKIQRTERGDSAVYLCASSPGPLNSGANGLTFGAGSRLTVL.

The chain combines TRBV21-1 with TRBJ1-1. TRBV21-1 is a pseudogene segment. The CDR3 sequence is 10 residues long. CDR3 nucleotide sequence: TGTGCCAGCAGCAGCCCGCGAGCTTTCTTT. Encoded protein: CASSSPRAFF.

The gene calls are TRBV11-2 and TRBJ2-1, with D perhaps TRBD2 (6 bases). V was clipped by 2 bases and J by 8 bases, with 22 bases between them. Per germline, CDR1 SGHAT and CDR2 FQNNGV. This CDR3 is 17 amino acids long. Here the CDR3 reads CASSLRVPGVVGDEQFF. The DNA for the CDR3 is TGTGCCAGCAGCTTAAGAGTACCGGGAGTTGTAGGCGATGAGCAGTTCTTC. Looking up the rest from reference TRBV11-2 and TRBJ2-1 gives the full variable domain: EAGVAQSPRYKIIEKRQSVAFWCNPISGHATLYWYQQILGQGPKLLIQFQNNGVVDDSQLPKDRFSAERLKGVDSTLKIQPAKLEDSAVYLCASSLRVPGVVGDEQFFGPGTRLTVL.

This clonotype has just a few counts. The gene calls are TRBV10-3 and TRBJ1-3; D not certain. The CDR3 runs to 12 residues. Germline CDR1 and CDR2: ENHRY and SYGVKD. V lost 4 bases and J lost 1, with 2 bases in between. DNA of the CDR3: TGTGCCATCAGTGGGTCTGGAAACACCATATATTTT. This encodes CAISGSGNTIYF.

The chain uses TRBV9 and TRBJ1-1; possibly TRBD1 for D (5 bases). CDR1 is SGDLS, CDR2 YYNGEE, per germline. The ends were cut back, 4 bases at V and 4 bases at J, with 8 bases in the middle. The CDR3 contains 12 residues. The CDR3 DNA is TGTGCCAGCAGCCAGGGTAGCACTGAAGCTTTCTTT. It is translated as CASSQGSTEAFF.

This clonotype was seen at least ten times. The rearrangement joins TRBV24-1 to TRBJ2-1, with no clear D. Between the trimmed V and J ends, which lost 3 bases and 9 bases, there was a span of 17 bases. The germline CDR1 and CDR2 sequences are KGHDR and SFDVKD. This CDR3 has 15 amino acids. Written as DNA, the CDR3 is TGTGCCACCAGTGATAAGGTGTGTTTTGGCGGTGAGCAGTTCTTC. Its protein product is CATSDKVCFGGEQFF.

V usage is TRBV7-2 and J usage is TRBJ2-2; D is possibly TRBD1 (7 bases). The CDR3 consists of 17 residues. CDR1 and CDR2 from the germline V gene are SGHTA and FQGNSA. V dropped 5 bases and J dropped 0 bases, with 16 bases sitting between them. The CDR3 protein is CASSPIVRGANTGELFF. CDR3 sequence (DNA): TGTGCCAGCAGCCCCATCGTCAGGGGGGCGAACACCGGGGAGCTGTTTTTT.

The rearrangement joins TRBV2 to TRBJ2-3, with D maybe TRBD2 (5 bases). Trimming left V 10 bases short and J 1 base short, with 18 bases between. Germline V gives CDR1 SNHLY, CDR2 FYNNEI. The CDR3 consists of 15 residues. The CDR3 here is CAKGSLAQGTDTQYF. The CDR3 DNA reads as TGTGCCAAAGGGTCTCTAGCCCAGGGCACAGATACGCAGTATTTT.

This clonotype has more than one count but fewer than ten. The chain couples TRBV29-1 to TRBJ2-1; 9 bases align to TRBD2. The J segment lost 6 bases and the V segment lost 7 bases, leaving 10 bases of the junction unmatched. This CDR3 is 14 amino acids long. Germline CDR1 reads SQVTM; CDR2 reads ANQGSEA. The CDR3, as DNA: TGCAGCGCCCGCGTCAGCGGGAGGATCAATGAGCAGTTCTTC. Amino acid sequence: CSARVSGRINEQFF.

In DNA, the CDR3 is TGTGCCAGCAGCTTAAAGGCAGGACTAGCGGGAGTTAGAGAGACCCAGTACTTC. Translated: CASSLKAGLAGVRETQYF. The J gene is TRBJ2-5, the V gene TRBV11-2; 13 nucleotides line up with TRBD2. CDR3 length equals 18 residues. Germline values: CDR1 SGHAT, CDR2 FQNNGV. V lost 2 bases, J lost 4 bases, and 10 bases stayed unmatched.

V is TRBV20-1 and J is TRBJ1-5; tentative D call: TRBD1 (5 bases). V was shortened by 3 bases and J by 9 bases, with 15 bases between the two germline ends. Germline V lookup: CDR1 DFQATT, CDR2 SNEGSKA (reference sequence). The CDR3 loop spans 13 amino acids. For the CDR3, the DNA is TGCAGTGCTAGGCCCGGGGGAGCTCGGCCCCAGCATTTT. Amino acids: CSARPGGARPQHF.

V gene TRBV19 combines with J gene TRBJ2-3; no definite D call. The CDR3 covers 13 residues. Trimming removed 3 bases at V and 3 bases at J, with 7 bases between. Germline V lookup: CDR1 LNHDA, CDR2 SQIVND (reference sequence). This CDR3 reads CASSMGYTDTQYF. Written as DNA, the CDR3 is TGTGCCAGTAGTATGGGCTATACAGATACGCAGTATTTT.

This clonotype is a singleton in its sample. The chain links TRBV15 to TRBJ2-4; D possibly corresponds to TRBD1 (5 bases). CDR1 is LNHNV and CDR2 is YYDKDF in the germline V gene (reference sequence). CDR3 length equals 15 residues. V dropped 0 bases and J dropped 6 bases, with 12 bases sitting between them. The CDR3, as DNA: TGTGCCACCAGCAGAGATCAGGCAGGGTCAAACATTCAGTACTTC. This codes for CATSRDQAGSNIQYF.

This clonotype was picked up a small number of times. The genes are TRBV9 and TRBJ2-7; 10 bases match TRBD1. The length of the CDR3 is 17 residues. Germline assignment: CDR1 SGDLS and CDR2 YYNGEE. After removal of 0 bases from V and 2 bases from J, the junction contained 8 bases not matched to a gene. The CDR3 loop is CASSVVPGQGSPYEQYF. DNA of the CDR3: TGTGCCAGCAGCGTAGTCCCGGGACAGGGGAGCCCCTACGAGCAGTACTTC.

This rearrangement joins TRBV27 to TRBJ2-1, with 8 bases identical to TRBD2. J was trimmed by 8 bases and V by 3 bases; bases with no gene match: 6. CDR1 is MNHEY, CDR2 SMNVEV, per germline (reference sequence). The CDR3 consists of 14 residues. The CDR3 here is CASSFSGGWDEQFF. CDR3 in DNA: TGTGCCAGCAGTTTCAGCGGGGGATGGGATGAGCAGTTCTTC.

This clonotype showed up just a few times. This rearrangement joins TRBV28 to TRBJ2-7; D ambiguous. The CDR3 runs 14 residues. Trimming shortened V by 2 bases and J by 4 bases, and 12 bases separated the two germline ends. Looked up from germline, CDR1 is MDHEN and CDR2 is SYDVKM. DNA for the CDR3: TGTGCCAGCAGTTTAAGCGTGGCCCGGTACGAGCAGTACTTC. Residues: CASSLSVARYEQYF.

This clonotype has at least ten counts. The CDR3 DNA reads TGCGCCAGCAGCGCCCAGAACCAGGGAGTTGGGACCCAGTACTTC. As protein: CASSAQNQGVGTQYF. J is TRBJ2-5 and V is TRBV5-1; D tentatively reads TRBD1 or TRBD2 (5 bases each). The germline V gene encodes CDR1 SGHRS and CDR2 YFSETQ. This CDR3 has 15 amino acids. V gave up 4 bases and J gave up 7 bases, with 20 bases separating them.

This clonotype came up a few times. V is TRBV15 and J is TRBJ1-1; TRBD1 is a possible D gene (6 bases). The CDR3 runs to 14 residues. Trimming removed 5 bases at V and 5 bases at J, with 15 bases between. The germline V gene has CDR1 LNHNV and CDR2 YYDKDF (reference sequence). The CDR3 DNA reads as TGTGCCACCAGCGGAAAACAGGGTCGGACTGAAGCTTTCTTT. Amino acid sequence: CATSGKQGRTEAFF.

V and J are TRBV5-1 and TRBJ1-1; 8 nucleotides line up with TRBD1. J gave up 1 base and V 7 bases, and 9 bases lay outside the gene matches. Germline lookup yields CDR1 SGHRS and CDR2 YFSETQ. The CDR3 spans 15 residues. DNA for the CDR3: TGCGCCAGCGAAACGGGGGGACAGGAGAACACTGAAGCTTTCTTT. Translation: CASETGGQENTEAFF.

This clonotype was counted a few times. The chain is built from TRBV6-2 or TRBV6-3 and TRBJ1-2; 9 bases agree with TRBD1. The CDR3 length is 14 residues. The V gene end was trimmed by 7 bases and the J gene end by 2 bases; junction bases not matched to a gene: 5. From germline, CDR1 is MNHEY and CDR2 SVGEGT. The CDR3 bases are TGTGCCAGCACCGACGGACAGGGGAACTATGGCTACACCTTC. It yields the protein CASTDGQGNYGYTF.

In nucleotides, the CDR3 is TGTGCCAGCAGCCTAGGGGACACGTACTCCTACGAGCAGTACTTC. Encoded protein: CASSLGDTYSYEQYF. The chain couples TRBV4-2 to TRBJ2-7, with D possibly being TRBD1 (6 bases). The germline gives CDR1 LGHNA, CDR2 YNFKEQ. Trimming cost V 4 bases and J 0 bases, with 13 bases left between them. This CDR3 region has 15 residues.

This clonotype was seen more than once but under ten times. This chain joins TRBV28 and TRBJ2-7, with TRBD2 matching over 13 bases. Germline CDR1 MDHEN, CDR2 SYDVKM. The CDR3 loop spans 14 amino acids. The V segment lost 8 bases and the J segment 1 base; nucleotides outside the gene matches: 2. The CDR3 DNA follows: TGTGCCAGCGGGACTAGCGGGAATTCCTACGAGCAGTACTTC. Translation: CASGTSGNSYEQYF.

This sequence joins TRBV27 and TRBJ2-1; 9 bases are a match to TRBD1. This CDR3 has 16 residues. Germline trimming cut 0 bases from V and 7 bases from J; bases unmatched to any gene: 7. Germline V gives CDR1 MNHEY, CDR2 SMNVEV (reference sequence). The CDR3, as DNA: TGTGCCAGCAGTTTATCCCTTACAGGGGGCAAGAATGAGCAGTTCTTC. This codes for CASSLSLTGGKNEQFF.

The table lists this clonotype with many counts. The chain is built from TRBV28 and TRBJ1-4; 7 nucleotides match TRBD1. Trimming cost V 6 bases and J 6 bases; bases outside gene matches: 13. CDR3 size: 16 residues. Germline CDR1 and CDR2: MDHEN and SYDVKM. The DNA of the CDR3 is TGTGCCAGCAGCCCAACCCCCGGACAGGAAGATGAAAAACTGTTTTTT. As protein: CASSPTPGQEDEKLFF.

As concerns this clonotype: Mismatch with germline at one junction end may stem from a read error. This chain links TRBV28 with TRBJ2-1, with 10 positions matching TRBD2. The CDR3 is 14 amino acids. Germline CDR1 MDHEN, CDR2 SYDVKM. The CDR3 loop is CASTLAGLYSEQFF. The CDR3 nucleotides read TGTGCCAGCACACTAGCGGGACTGTACAGTGAGCAGTTCTTC.

This chain connects TRBV7-8 to TRBJ2-3; 13 bases are shared with TRBD2. V lost 6 bases to trimming and J lost 2 bases; unmatched junction nucleotides: 17. The CDR3 is made up of 20 amino acids. Germline V gene lookup returns CDR1 SGHVS and CDR2 FQNEAQ. CDR3 in amino acids: CASRFSGTSGTFPNTDTQYF. Here the CDR3 DNA reads TGTGCCAGCAGGTTCTCCGGGACTAGCGGGACGTTCCCGAACACAGATACGCAGTATTTT.

Many counts were recorded for this clonotype. This chain connects TRBV5-1 to TRBJ1-1; 9 bases map to TRBD1. Trimming took 3 bases from V and 1 from J; bases not matched to a gene: 7. The CDR3 sequence is 16 residues long. Germline V gene sequence: CDR1 SGHRS, CDR2 YFSETQ. CDR3 sequence: CASSWGQGGPNTEAFF. Here the CDR3 DNA reads TGCGCCAGCAGCTGGGGACAGGGCGGTCCGAACACTGAAGCTTTCTTT.

This clonotype was picked up a small number of times. V and J are TRBV4-3 and TRBJ1-2, with TRBD1 matching over 8 bases. CDR1 is LGHNA, CDR2 YSLEER, per germline. V lost 0 bases, J lost 4 bases, and 10 bases stayed unmatched. CDR3 length: 17 residues. As DNA, the CDR3 is TGCGCCAGCAGCCAAGATGGACGGACAGGGACCTCCTATGGCTACACCTTC. Residues: CASSQDGRTGTSYGYTF.

This clonotype was counted at least ten times. The chain couples TRBV5-4 to TRBJ1-1; TRBD1 might be the D (6 bases). Per germline, CDR1 SGHNT and CDR2 YYREEE (reference sequence). The length of the CDR3 is 15 residues. Trimming removed 4 bases from V and 4 bases from J, with 17 bases in between. CDR3 in DNA: TGTGCCAGCAGCCTGGCCGGGACACGCGGCACTGAAGCTTTCTTT. The encoded protein is CASSLAGTRGTEAFF.

The rearrangement links TRBV12-5 to TRBJ1-2; TRBD1 might be the D (5 bases). Trimming left V 5 bases short and J 7 bases short, with 20 bases between. Germline values: CDR1 LGHNT, CDR2 FRNRAP. The CDR3 is 15 residues long. CDR3 loop: CASGPGGWGPGGYTF. The CDR3 DNA reads TGTGCTAGTGGTCCGGGGGGTTGGGGTCCGGGTGGCTACACCTTC.

The chain links TRBV5-1 to TRBJ2-5, with 9 nucleotides matching TRBD1. There are 14 residues in the CDR3. V shed 4 bases, J shed 5 bases, and the junction held 6 bases outside the gene matches. Per germline, CDR1 SGHRS and CDR2 YFSETQ. CDR3 coding DNA: TGCGCCAGCAGCCTTCGGGACAGGGTCGAGACCCAGTACTTC. It is translated as CASSLRDRVETQYF.

Here the CDR3 reads CASSTPGTGQYF. In DNA, the CDR3 is TGTGCCAGCAGTACCCCCGGGACAGGCCAGTACTTC. The V gene is TRBV12-3 or TRBV12-4, the J gene TRBJ2-4, with 8 bases matching TRBD1. CDR3 size: 12 residues. V trimming: 5 bases; J trimming: 13 bases; junction bases outside the gene matches: 7.